A single sample gave rise to the 17 T cell receptor beta chains below, sequenced in a study of T-cell reconstitution after alpha-beta-depleted transplantation in children. Construction of the TCRbeta library involved unique molecular identifiers. TCRdb reprocessed the PCR reads with MiXCR, giving one entry per CDR3 protein. The sample carries a few hundred thousand distinct CDR3 sequences, around 13% recorded once. The sequencing used PBMCs, mostly from graft donor cells, collected 360 days after TCRalphabeta/CD19-depleted stem cell transplant. These receptors all stem from a male patient younger than 18 who had a stem cell transplant for acute myeloid leukemia, so the T cells may come from the graft donor.

This clonotype was seen only a few times. The chain carries TRBV6-1 and TRBJ2-7, with D perhaps matching TRBD2 (7 bases). From germline, CDR1 is MNHNS and CDR2 SASEGT. CDR3 size: 14 residues. Trimming took 6 bases from V and 3 from J, leaving 15 bases between them. CDR3 nucleotide sequence: TGTGCCAGCAGCCCCCCAGCGGGACACTACGAGCAGTACTTC. Protein product: CASSPPAGHYEQYF.

This clonotype has just a few counts. The J gene is TRBJ2-3, the V gene TRBV5-1; D uncertain. Germline V gene data show CDR1 as SGHRS and CDR2 as YFSETQ. There are 15 residues in the CDR3. Deletions cut 2 bases from V and 2 bases from J, with 12 bases between. CDR3 sequence (DNA): TGCGCCAGCAGCTTAGGCAAGACTCCCACAGATACGCAGTATTTT. This encodes CASSLGKTPTDTQYF.

V usage is TRBV7-9 and J usage is TRBJ2-3, with no clear D. The CDR3 sequence is 14 residues long. The ends were cut back, 4 bases at V and 4 bases at J, with 12 bases in the middle. The germline V gene has CDR1 SEHNR and CDR2 FQNEAQ (reference sequence). Here the CDR3 DNA reads TGTGCCAGCAGCTCCAAAGCGCCTGCAGATACGCAGTATTTT. It codes for CASSSKAPADTQYF.

The rearrangement uses TRBV13 and TRBJ2-2; D gene unclear. V was cut by 0 bases and J by 7 bases, with 9 bases left in between. Looked up from germline, CDR1 is PRHDT and CDR2 is FYEKMQ (reference sequence). The CDR3 loop spans 14 amino acids. CDR3 sequence: CASSLGPSSGELFF. The CDR3, as DNA: TGTGCCAGCAGCTTAGGGCCATCGAGCGGGGAGCTGTTTTTT.

A few counts support this clonotype. The genes are TRBV5-1 and TRBJ2-1, with TRBD2 identical over 9 bases. This CDR3 region has 15 residues. Germline loops: CDR1 SGHRS, CDR2 YFSETQ. Trimming cost V 4 bases and J 4 bases; bases outside gene matches: 6. The CDR3 sequence is CASSIVAGAYNEQFF. The CDR3 DNA reads as TGCGCCAGCAGCATTGTAGCGGGAGCTTACAATGAGCAGTTCTTC.

The sample holds a few counts of this clonotype. The rearrangement links TRBV28 to TRBJ2-1; TRBD2 matches at 14 bases. Germline V gene data show CDR1 as MDHEN and CDR2 as SYDVKM. J was trimmed by 0 bases and V by 5 bases; bases with no gene match: 6. This CDR3 comprises 18 residues. The CDR3 loop is CASSPSGLAGASYNEQFF. CDR3 nucleotides: TGTGCCAGCAGTCCGTCGGGACTAGCGGGAGCCTCCTACAATGAGCAGTTCTTC.

This clonotype was counted at least ten times. The genes are TRBV14 and TRBJ2-1; D is undetermined. This CDR3 is 12 amino acids long. Trimming took off 2 bases at V and 10 bases at J, with 9 bases between the two ends. Per the germline V gene, CDR1 is SGHDN and CDR2 is FVKESK. CDR3 coding DNA: TGTGCCAGCAGCCAAACGACACGGGAGCAGTTCTTC. Its protein is CASSQTTREQFF.

Many counts were recorded for this clonotype. J is TRBJ2-7 and V is TRBV7-9; D is possibly TRBD1 (6 bases). Germline V gives CDR1 SEHNR, CDR2 FQNEAQ (reference sequence). Trimming left V 5 bases short and J 6 bases short, with 11 bases between. The CDR3 has 12 amino acids. CDR3 sequence reads: CASSIRDTEQYF. The DNA of the CDR3 is TGTGCCAGCAGCATCCGGGACACCGAGCAGTACTTC.

This clonotype was recorded many times. The chain employs TRBV29-1 and TRBJ2-1, with D unresolved. Germline CDR1 and CDR2: SQVTM and ANQGSEA. V shed 0 bases and J shed 12 bases, with 15 bases lying between them. The CDR3 extends over 13 amino acids. CDR3 sequence reads: CSVEEKASSAQFF. In DNA form, the CDR3 reads TGCAGCGTTGAAGAGAAGGCTAGTTCCGCGCAGTTCTTC.

This clonotype has at least ten counts. This sequence joins TRBV29-1 and TRBJ2-2, with unresolved D. The CDR3 extends over 13 amino acids. The germline CDR1 and CDR2 sequences are SQVTM and ANQGSEA. The ends were cut back, 3 bases at V and 5 bases at J, with 10 bases in the middle. CDR3 sequence: CSVDVRSTGELFF. The CDR3 coding sequence is TGCAGCGTTGATGTGCGATCTACCGGGGAGCTGTTTTTT.

This clonotype appeared many times. The rearrangement joins TRBV4-2 to TRBJ2-1, with D possibly TRBD2 on 5 matching bases. The CDR3 has 12 residues. From germline, CDR1 is LGHNA and CDR2 YNFKEQ. V was shortened by 1 base and J by 10 bases, with 8 bases between the two germline ends. The CDR3 nucleotides are TGTGCCAGCAGCCAAGTCCGAGGGGAGCAGTTCTTC. This translates into CASSQVRGEQFF.

The chain employs TRBV7-9 and TRBJ2-7, with TRBD2 matching over 10 bases. The CDR3 extends over 15 amino acids. The trim removed 4 bases at V and 6 bases at J, leaving 9 bases unmatched. Looked up from germline, CDR1 is SEHNR and CDR2 is FQNEAQ (reference sequence). In DNA form, the CDR3 reads TGTGCCAGCAGCTCCACTAGCGGGAATTCGTTCGAGCAGTACTTC. Translated: CASSSTSGNSFEQYF.

This clonotype came up a few times. V is TRBV24-1 and J is TRBJ1-6; D is unresolved. In germline, CDR1 is KGHDR, CDR2 SFDVKD. V dropped 9 bases and J dropped 3 bases, with 8 bases sitting between them. The CDR3 spans 13 residues. CDR3 loop: CATARDYNSPLHF. The CDR3 DNA reads TGTGCCACCGCAAGGGACTATAATTCACCCCTCCACTTT.

This rearrangement joins TRBV5-1 to TRBJ1-1; D gene ambiguous. The ends were cut back, 2 bases at V and 4 bases at J, with 9 bases in the middle. This CDR3 is 13 amino acids long. Germline CDR1 SGHRS, CDR2 YFSETQ. As DNA, the CDR3 is TGCGCCAGCAGCTTTGGGCAGGTCACTGAAGCTTTCTTT. It encodes CASSFGQVTEAFF.

This clonotype was observed many times. The CDR3 region has the DNA TGTGCCAGCAGCTTATTTTGGCAGGGGAGCACAGATACGCAGTATTTT. Its protein is CASSLFWQGSTDTQYF. V and J are TRBV7-2 and TRBJ2-3, with D maybe TRBD1 (6 bases). The CDR3 consists of 16 residues. V was shortened by 2 bases and J by 0 bases, with 12 bases between the two germline ends. Germline V gene data show CDR1 as SGHTA and CDR2 as FQGNSA.

The table lists this clonotype with many counts. CDR3 residues: CSAQGLAGEVSYNEQFF. CDR3 coding DNA: TGCAGTGCTCAGGGACTAGCGGGAGAAGTCTCCTACAATGAGCAGTTCTTC. The gene calls are TRBV20-1 and TRBJ2-1; 14 bases agree with TRBD2. V lost 5 bases, J lost 0 bases, and 6 bases stayed unmatched. From germline, CDR1 is DFQATT and CDR2 SNEGSKA (reference sequence). This CDR3 contains 17 residues.

This chain links TRBV10-3 with TRBJ1-4; a weak D match, TRBD1 (5 bases). The V gene's germline CDR1 is ENHRY and CDR2 SYGVKD. V was trimmed by 2 bases and J by 7 bases, leaving 8 bases between them. This CDR3 is built from 13 residues. The CDR3 loop reads CAISELDSEKLFF. CDR3 bases: TGTGCCATCAGTGAGCTTGACAGTGAAAAACTGTTTTTT.